These T cell receptor beta chains were read from a single sample in a study of shared clonotypes between healthy human individuals. The repertoire was sequenced with immunoSEQ multiplex PCR; TCRdb's copy has only in-frame clones and lacks some. The profile covers approximately 980,000 clones, with approximately 80% appearing a single time and approximately 1.5% taken by the ten largest. Input material: memory CD4+ T cells sorted from blood. The source of these receptors is a man aged 18 to 30 in good health. The CDR3 runs from the conserved cysteine through the conserved F or W. Each record gives: V gene, J gene, CDR3 protein.

v_call: TRBV4-3; j_call: TRBJ2-2; cdr3_aa: CASSQEGTNTGELFF
v_call: TRBV5-1; j_call: TRBJ2-1; cdr3_aa: CASSRNMLGASYEQFF
v_call: TRBV6-6; j_call: TRBJ2-3; cdr3_aa: CASTGETTDTQYF
v_call: TRBV5-4; j_call: TRBJ1-1; cdr3_aa: CASSLDRGGNTEAFF
v_call: TRBV30; j_call: TRBJ1-1; cdr3_aa: CACPGESGTEAFF
v_call: TRBV7-9; j_call: TRBJ2-5; cdr3_aa: CASSLVWPMSETQYF
v_call: TRBV6-1; j_call: TRBJ2-7; cdr3_aa: CASSEYYEQYF
v_call: TRBV2; j_call: TRBJ2-2; cdr3_aa: CASRWERGTGELFF
v_call: TRBV6-6; j_call: TRBJ1-2; cdr3_aa: CASSYSTTARGYTF
v_call: TRBV7-8; j_call: TRBJ1-1; cdr3_aa: CASSPQGGMNTEAFF
v_call: TRBV30; j_call: TRBJ2-7; cdr3_aa: CAWSGAGDRSYEQYF
v_call: TRBV6-1; j_call: TRBJ1-2; cdr3_aa: CASSPGTFSYGYTF
v_call: TRBV6-1; j_call: TRBJ1-5; cdr3_aa: CASSEGNLLSNQPQHF
v_call: TRBV5-1; j_call: TRBJ2-2; cdr3_aa: CASSLNKPGTGKTGELFF
v_call: TRBV7-2; j_call: TRBJ2-5; cdr3_aa: CASSPVGGSGETQYF
v_call: TRBV18; j_call: TRBJ1-5; cdr3_aa: CASSPQAGYSNQPQHF
v_call: TRBV4-1; j_call: TRBJ1-6; cdr3_aa: CASSQTGTVSSPLHF
v_call: TRBV5-8; j_call: TRBJ2-3; cdr3_aa: CASSLGKPDTQYF
v_call: TRBV11-2; j_call: TRBJ2-7; cdr3_aa: CASSLGQGLTYEQYF
v_call: TRBV28; j_call: TRBJ2-7; cdr3_aa: CASSLSPGVPTNEQYF
v_call: TRBV13; j_call: TRBJ2-1; cdr3_aa: CASSSDGRATGNEQFF
v_call: TRBV25-1; j_call: TRBJ2-1; cdr3_aa: CASSPSGVNSYNEQFF
v_call: TRBV7-3; j_call: TRBJ1-1; cdr3_aa: CASSQGDRGPQGAFF
v_call: TRBV5-4; j_call: TRBJ2-3; cdr3_aa: CASSWGLAGARGTDTQYF
v_call: TRBV9; j_call: TRBJ1-1; cdr3_aa: CASSGGQGASAFF
v_call: TRBV5-4; j_call: TRBJ2-7; cdr3_aa: CASSSGRAPIYEQYF
v_call: TRBV5-1; j_call: TRBJ2-3; cdr3_aa: CASSLWTSGSDTQYF
v_call: TRBV7-2; j_call: TRBJ2-5; cdr3_aa: CASSLAGTSGQETQYF
v_call: TRBV15; j_call: TRBJ1-3; cdr3_aa: CATSRASGNTIYF
v_call: TRBV15; j_call: TRBJ2-7; cdr3_aa: CATSRDLVRTSPGEQYF
v_call: TRBV5-1; j_call: TRBJ2-3; cdr3_aa: CASSLNAFPTDTQYF
v_call: TRBV7-2; j_call: TRBJ1-2; cdr3_aa: CASSPGQGAPGYTF
v_call: TRBV7-2; j_call: TRBJ1-4; cdr3_aa: CASSRTGGTTNEKLFF
v_call: TRBV6-1; j_call: TRBJ2-7; cdr3_aa: CASTGSSYEQYF
v_call: TRBV27; j_call: TRBJ1-1; cdr3_aa: CASSQSRNTEAFF
v_call: TRBV19; j_call: TRBJ1-5; cdr3_aa: CASSITGGEQPQHF
v_call: TRBV7-2; j_call: TRBJ2-7; cdr3_aa: CASSLDKGYEQYF
v_call: TRBV30; j_call: TRBJ2-2; cdr3_aa: CAWRGGPGELFF
v_call: TRBV11-3; j_call: TRBJ2-6; cdr3_aa: CASSPNPQGDLTF
v_call: TRBV5-4; j_call: TRBJ2-3; cdr3_aa: CASSLVRQGSTDTQYF
v_call: TRBV11-2; j_call: TRBJ2-1; cdr3_aa: CASSRVAGRENEQFF
v_call: TRBV5-8; j_call: TRBJ1-1; cdr3_aa: CASSLGATGNTEAFF